The clone carrying this T cell receptor (beta chain) is a singleton in its sample. Libraries were prepared by immunoSEQ multiplex PCR; TCRdb keeps only in-frame clonotypes and omits some of them. In the table there are about 43,000 clones, 70% to 90% of which are singletons. This sample is part of a study of blood T cell repertoires in COVID-19. Germline CDR1 reads MNHEY; CDR2 reads SVGAGI. The V and J ends lost 6 bases and 6 bases, in that order; junction bases with no gene match: 3. There are 13 residues in the CDR3. The chain is built from TRBV6-5 and TRBJ2-2, with TRBD1 matching over 8 bases. This clonotype was obtained from a man aged 60-69 years with active COVID-19. The sequenced sample was peripheral blood. The chain's CDR3 is CASSGQGAGELFF. The CDR3 DNA reads TGTGCCAGCAGCGGACAGGGCGCCGGGGAGCTGTTTTTT.